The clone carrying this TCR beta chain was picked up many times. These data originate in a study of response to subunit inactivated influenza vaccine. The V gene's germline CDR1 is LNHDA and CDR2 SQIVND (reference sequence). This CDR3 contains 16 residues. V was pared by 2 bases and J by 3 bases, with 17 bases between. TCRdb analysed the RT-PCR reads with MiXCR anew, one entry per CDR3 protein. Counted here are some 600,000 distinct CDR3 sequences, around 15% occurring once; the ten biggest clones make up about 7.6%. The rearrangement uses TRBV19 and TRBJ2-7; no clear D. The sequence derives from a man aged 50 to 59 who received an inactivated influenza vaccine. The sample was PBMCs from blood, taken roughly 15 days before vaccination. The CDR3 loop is CASSITTSRYNYEQYF. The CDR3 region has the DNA TGTGCCAGTAGTATAACGACTTCTCGCTACAACTACGAGCAGTACTTC.